The rows below give T cell receptor beta chains drawn from one sample of a study of shared clonotypes between healthy human individuals. Method: immunoSEQ multiplex PCR; TCRdb's copy keeps in-frame clones and lacks some. The table has 2 million to 3 million clones, approximately 90% seen once. Input material: naive CD4+ T cells sorted from blood. The receptors here all came from a man aged 18-30 years in good health. The CDR3 runs from the conserved cysteine through the conserved F or W. A D gene is named only where the DNA matches it firmly. Size is stated for part of the rows, as once, few or many counts, or as a class when the clone is expanded.

clone_size d_call j_call v_call cdr3_aa cdr3_nt
- TRBD1 TRBJ1-2 TRBV9 CASSALGTGLSYGYTF TGTGCCAGCAGCGCCCTGGGGACAGGGCTGAGTTATGGCTACACCTTC
- - TRBJ1-2 TRBV20-1 CSASADGYTF TGCAGTGCTAGTGCGGACGGCTACACCTTC
- - TRBJ2-7 TRBV7-2 CASSLAPGWGTYEQYF TGTGCCAGCAGCTTAGCGCCGGGATGGGGGACCTACGAGCAGTACTTC
- TRBD2 TRBJ2-5 TRBV2 CASARTSSFPLETQYF TGTGCCAGCGCTAGGACTAGCAGTTTTCCTCTTGAGACCCAGTACTTC
- - TRBJ2-3 TRBV2 CASSDEYTDTQYF TGTGCCAGCAGTGATGAGTACACAGATACGCAGTATTTT
- TRBD2 TRBJ2-5 TRBV4-1 CASSQSGLAGETQYF TGCGCCAGCAGCCAATCCGGACTAGCGGGAGAGACCCAGTACTTC
- TRBD2 TRBJ2-5 TRBV30 CAWSGLAGEPQYF TGTGCCTGGAGTGGGCTAGCGGGAGAACCCCAGTACTTC
- - TRBJ2-3 TRBV5-1 CASSLAASYYTDTQYF TGCGCCAGCAGCTTGGCAGCCAGCTATTACACAGATACGCAGTATTTT
once TRBD2 TRBJ2-3 TRBV7-2 CASRAGGSTDTQYF TGTGCCAGCAGGGCGGGGGGGAGCACAGATACGCAGTATTTT
- - TRBJ2-5 TRBV14 CASSQAGTQYF TGTGCCAGCAGCCAAGCAGGGACCCAGTACTTC
- - TRBJ2-4 TRBV5-1 CASSLEGGAKNIQYF TGCGCCAGCAGCTTGGAGGGGGGTGCTAAAAACATTCAGTACTTC
- - TRBJ1-3 TRBV5-4 CASSLVDSGNTIYF TGTGCCAGCAGCTTGGTGGACTCTGGAAACACCATATATTTT
- TRBD2 TRBJ2-7 TRBV4-2 CASSQDPGTSGDEQYF TGTGCCAGCAGCCAAGACCCCGGGACTAGCGGGGACGAGCAGTACTTC
- TRBD2 TRBJ2-5 TRBV5-6 CASSLPGTSDQETQYF TGTGCCAGCAGCTTACCCGGGACTAGCGATCAAGAGACCCAGTACTTC
- - TRBJ1-5 TRBV2 CASTEGGRSQPQHF TGTGCCAGCACCGAGGGAGGTAGGAGCCAGCCCCAGCATTTT
- TRBD1 TRBJ2-7 TRBV9 CASSVSGTGDNEQYF TGTGCCAGCAGCGTCTCCGGGACAGGGGATAACGAGCAGTACTTC
- - TRBJ2-1 TRBV27 CASSPRGYNEQFF TGTGCCAGCAGTCCTAGGGGGTACAATGAGCAGTTCTTC
- - TRBJ2-7 TRBV6-6 CASSYRIQSGYEQYF TGTGCCAGCAGTTACCGAATCCAGTCCGGCTACGAGCAGTACTTC
- - TRBJ2-7 TRBV19 CASSLWFSYEQYF TGTGCCAGTAGTCTGTGGTTTTCCTACGAGCAGTACTTC
- - TRBJ1-2 TRBV27 CASSLFGGYYGYTF TGTGCCAGCAGTTTATTTGGGGGATACTATGGCTACACCTTC
- - TRBJ2-3 TRBV5-4 CASSLERRTDTQYF TGTGCCAGCAGCTTGGAGCGGCGCACAGATACGCAGTATTTT
- TRBD1 TRBJ1-2 TRBV2 CASSVTSGGYGYTF TGTGCCAGCAGTGTAACCTCAGGGGGCTATGGCTACACCTTC
- - TRBJ1-6 TRBV21-1 CASSKDARQGFGSPLHF TGTGCCAGCAGCAAGGACGCCAGACAGGGGTTCGGATCACCCCTCCACTTT
- TRBD1 TRBJ1-2 TRBV5-4 CASSVDRGHGYTF TGTGCCAGCAGCGTTGACAGGGGTCATGGCTACACCTTC
- - TRBJ2-7 TRBV7-2 CASSLRRTYEQYF TGTGCCAGCAGCCTCCGTAGGACCTACGAGCAGTACTTC
- TRBD1 TRBJ2-1 TRBV5-1 CASSQGQGASNEQFF TGCGCCAGCAGCCAAGGACAGGGGGCGTCGAATGAGCAGTTCTTC
- TRBD1 TRBJ2-6 TRBV28 CASSLSGTGPSGANVLTF TGTGCCAGCAGTTTATCCGGGACAGGTCCCTCTGGGGCCAACGTCCTGACTTTC
- - TRBJ2-5 TRBV4-2 CASSQELRSGLMGETQYF TGTGCCAGCAGCCAAGAGTTGAGGTCCGGACTAATGGGGGAGACCCAGTACTTC
once TRBD2 TRBJ2-1 TRBV10-2 CASSESGGGVNNEQFF TGCGCCAGCAGTGAGTCAGGCGGGGGTGTAAACAATGAGCAGTTCTTC
- - TRBJ2-2 TRBV18 CASSRELNTGELFF TGTGCCAGCTCACGGGAGTTGAACACCGGGGAGCTGTTTTTT
- TRBD1 TRBJ2-6 TRBV30 CAWGKGQGSSGANVLTF TGTGCCTGGGGGAAGGGACAGGGATCCTCTGGGGCCAACGTCCTGACTTTC
- - TRBJ1-2 TRBV25-1 CASSETANYGYTF TGTGCCAGCAGTGAAACAGCTAACTATGGCTACACCTTC
- - TRBJ2-7 TRBV7-9 CASSSRGGAYEQYF TGTGCCAGCAGCTCCAGAGGGGGAGCCTACGAGCAGTACTTC
once - TRBJ1-1 TRBV28 CASSAQKAFF TGTGCCAGCAGTGCCCAGAAAGCTTTCTTT
once - TRBJ1-2 TRBV28 CASIEQAFNYGYTF TGTGCCAGCATCGAACAGGCTTTTAACTATGGCTACACCTTC
once TRBD1 TRBJ1-3 TRBV19 CASSTSGTGSGNTIYF TGTGCCAGTAGTACCTCAGGGACAGGGTCTGGAAACACCATATATTTT
once - TRBJ1-1 TRBV10-3 CAASGGQGSAFF TGTGCCGCCTCAGGAGGGCAGGGATCGGCTTTCTTT
- TRBD2 TRBJ2-1 TRBV4-1 CASSQDPLAGDVSYNEQFF TGCGCCAGCAGCCAAGACCCCCTAGCGGGGGATGTCTCCTACAATGAGCAGTTCTTC
- - TRBJ1-1 TRBV4-3 CASSRDINTEAFF TGCGCCAGCAGCCGGGATATTAACACTGAAGCTTTCTTT
- TRBD1 TRBJ1-4 TRBV6-5 CASSYGTGENEKLFF TGTGCCAGCAGTTACGGGACAGGGGAGAATGAAAAACTGTTTTTT
- - TRBJ2-2 TRBV9 CASSVVDTGELFF TGTGCCAGCAGCGTAGTAGACACCGGGGAGCTGTTTTTT
- TRBD1 TRBJ2-7 TRBV6-5 CASTSAGGGYEQYF TGTGCCAGCACCTCGGCAGGGGGCGGGTACGAGCAGTACTTC
- - TRBJ1-2 TRBV5-1 CASSPLTIADRRGYTF TGCGCCAGCAGCCCACTGACTATAGCTGATAGGAGAGGCTACACCTTC
- - TRBJ2-1 TRBV19 CASRPPWTSEENEQFF TGTGCCAGTAGGCCCCCCTGGACCAGTGAGGAGAATGAGCAGTTCTTC
once - TRBJ2-7 TRBV30 CAWSVTLYEQYF TGTGCCTGGAGTGTGACACTTTACGAGCAGTACTTC
- - TRBJ1-1 TRBV27 CASSSNTGLKHTEAFF TGTGCCAGCAGTTCGAACACGGGGCTGAAGCACACTGAAGCTTTCTTT
- TRBD1 TRBJ2-2 TRBV6-6 CASSYVAGQEELFF TGTGCCAGCAGTTACGTGGCGGGACAGGAGGAGCTGTTTTTT
- TRBD1 TRBJ1-3 TRBV7-8 CASSRQGQGPGNTIYF TGTGCCAGCAGCCGACAAGGACAGGGTCCTGGAAACACCATATATTTT
- TRBD1 TRBJ2-3 TRBV2 CASSRQGTTDTQYF TGTGCCAGCAGTCGACAGGGGACCACAGATACGCAGTATTTT
- - TRBJ1-1 TRBV2 CASSDPGQTAEAFF TGTGCCAGCAGTGACCCAGGACAGACAGCTGAAGCTTTCTTT
once TRBD1 TRBJ1-4 TRBV6-6 CASSVSQGALEKLFF TGTGCCAGCAGTGTTTCTCAGGGGGCGCTTGAAAAACTGTTTTTT
- TRBD2 TRBJ2-7 TRBV7-1 CASSPAGLAGNSYEQYF TGTGCCAGCAGCCCCGCCGGACTAGCGGGGAACTCCTACGAGCAGTACTTC
once - TRBJ2-7 TRBV11-2 CASSLERHTLYYEQYF TGTGCCAGCAGCTTAGAGCGACACACGCTCTACTACGAGCAGTACTTC
- TRBD1 TRBJ1-1 TRBV18 CASSKDRGLVNTEAFF TGTGCCAGCTCAAAGGACAGGGGGCTAGTGAACACTGAAGCTTTCTTT
- TRBD1 TRBJ2-3 TRBV6-6 CASSSGTGLTDTQYF TGTGCCAGCAGTTCCGGGACAGGGCTCACAGATACGCAGTATTTT
- TRBD2 TRBJ2-5 TRBV5-1 CASSILGLAGYQETQYF TGCGCCAGCAGCATCCTCGGACTAGCGGGATACCAAGAGACCCAGTACTTC
- - TRBJ2-3 TRBV29-1 CSVEGTTDTQYF TGCAGCGTGGAGGGGACCACAGATACGCAGTATTTT
once TRBD2 TRBJ2-2 TRBV7-2 CASSFGLAAITGELFF TGTGCCAGCAGCTTCGGACTAGCCGCGATCACCGGGGAGCTGTTTTTT
- - TRBJ2-2 TRBV10-1 CASSEVRGFLNTGELFF TGCGCCAGCAGTGAGGTTCGGGGATTTTTGAACACCGGGGAGCTGTTTTTT